The present entry profiles one T cell receptor (beta chain) with its context. Its antigen is as yet unknown. This sample is drawn from a study of monozygotic twins with inflammatory bowel disease. Study-level results: Relative to healthy twins, IBD patients had fewer clonotypes in common with others, a gap that was especially apparent with disease activity.

Germline CDR1 is SGDLS and CDR2 is YYNGEE. The CDR3 is 15 amino acids. TCRdb reprocessed the 5' RACE reads, with one entry per CDR3 protein and no DNA. Its table lists a few hundred thousand distinct CDR3 sequences. J is TRBJ2-5 and V is TRBV9; TCRdb outputs TRBD1, but without DNA this stays unchecked. The source is a human donor with ulcerative colitis or Crohn's disease, or a healthy co-twin of an affected twin (not recorded which). Sequenced input: blood. The CDR3 loop reads CASSFGQGSTETQYF.